This TCR beta chain was documented in a study of blood T cell repertoires in COVID-19. Germline V gene lookup returns CDR1 LGHDT and CDR2 YNNKEL (reference sequence). The CDR3 totals 16 residues. The ends lost 1 base at V and 7 bases at J; junction bases unmatched: 6. This table comes from immunoSEQ multiplex PCR, and its TCRdb copy is limited to in-frame clones, with some not included. The table has about 180,000 clones, approximately 85% seen once; the top ten hold about 9.6%. The participants were between roughly 18 and 89 years old and came from about two dozen US areas. Clinical history reported by participants formed the basis on which cohorts were assigned.

Material: PBMCs or T cells enriched from blood (not recorded which). The TCR was taken from a woman in her thirties who had recovered from COVID-19. The chain links TRBV3-1 (or the pseudogene TRBV3-2) to TRBJ1-4; 10 bases are shared with TRBD1. The CDR3 protein is CASSQGERTGGEKLFF. The CDR3 DNA sequence: TGTGCCAGCAGCCAAGGCGAAAGGACAGGGGGTGAAAAACTGTTTTTT.